Shown below are 29 T cell receptor beta chains from a single sample sequenced in a study of cytotoxic CD8 clonotypes in ibrutinib-treated CLL. TCRdb's copy holds only in-frame clones and misses some; the assay was immunoSEQ multiplex PCR. The sample lists tens of thousands of clones, approximately 60% occurring once. This specimen was PBMCs, taken after 24 months of ibrutinib treatment. These receptors originate from a human donor with chronic lymphocytic leukemia.

V and J are TRBV29-1 and TRBJ1-5; D unresolved. The length of the CDR3 is 13 residues. Trimming removed 4 bases at V and 3 bases at J, with 10 bases between. Germline CDR1 SQVTM, CDR2 ANQGSEA. The CDR3 DNA follows: TGCAGCGTTGCCAGTGGGCTCAATCAGCCCCAGCATTTT. Residues: CSVASGLNQPQHF.

This chain links TRBV5-4 with TRBJ1-1, with D perhaps TRBD1 (5 bases). This CDR3 comprises 13 residues. The V and J ends lost 2 bases and 4 bases respectively, with 9 bases between them. In germline, CDR1 is SGHNT, CDR2 YYREEE (reference sequence). The CDR3: CASSFPGGTEAFF. The CDR3 DNA reads as TGTGCCAGCAGCTTTCCCGGGGGCACTGAAGCTTTCTTT.

The chain carries TRBV15 and TRBJ2-5, with D unresolved. Trimming removed 0 bases from V and 5 bases from J, with 4 bases in between. Germline CDR1 is LNHNV and CDR2 is YYDKDF (reference sequence). The CDR3 covers 12 residues. CDR3 DNA: TGTGCCACCAGCAGAGATAGGGAGACCCAGTACTTC. It is translated as CATSRDRETQYF. Filled out from reference TRBV15 and TRBJ2-5, the complete variable domain reads DAMVIQNPRYQVTQFGKPVTLSCSQTLNHNVMYWYQQKSSQAPKLLFHYYDKDFNNEADTPDNFQSRRPNTSFCFLDIRSPGLGDTAMYLCATSRDRETQYFGPGTRLLVL.

The chain recombines TRBV10-2 with TRBJ2-1, with a possible D match to TRBD2 (5 bases). This CDR3 contains 16 residues. The ends were cut back, 0 bases at V and 5 bases at J, with 14 bases in the middle. The germline V gene encodes CDR1 WSHSY and CDR2 SAAADI. The CDR3 coding sequence is TGCGCCAGCAGTGAGTCGGGGAGCGGAAGACACAATGAGCAGTTCTTC. The encoded protein is CASSESGSGRHNEQFF.

In its sample, this clone was seen a few times. The chain combines TRBV6-1 with TRBJ2-5; no firm D call. This CDR3 has 13 amino acids. V was pared by 2 bases and J by 9 bases, with 13 bases between. Germline CDR1 MNHNS, CDR2 SASEGT. CDR3 sequence reads: CASSETPEAAQYF. The CDR3 nucleotides read TGTGCCAGCAGTGAAACCCCAGAGGCGGCCCAGTACTTC.

The rearrangement joins TRBV19 to TRBJ1-5; no clear D. This CDR3 is 12 amino acids long. The germline CDR1 and CDR2 sequences are LNHDA and SQIVND (reference sequence). V dropped 7 bases and J dropped 3 bases, with 7 bases sitting between them. Written as DNA, the CDR3 is TGTGCCAGTAAAGGCACCAATCAGCCCCAGCATTTT. This codes for CASKGTNQPQHF.

This clone was detected many times. The CDR3, as DNA: TGTGCCAGCAGTTACTCCGACGGATTCTATGGCTACACCTTC. Translation: CASSYSDGFYGYTF. V usage is TRBV6-5 and J usage is TRBJ1-2; D remains ambiguous. V lost 0 bases to trimming and J lost 4 bases, with 9 bases between them. In germline, CDR1 is MNHEY, CDR2 SVGAGI. The CDR3 loop spans 14 amino acids.

The J gene is TRBJ2-3, the V gene TRBV7-9, with 9 positions matching TRBD1. The trim removed 4 bases at V and 6 bases at J, leaving 14 bases unmatched. The CDR3 is made up of 17 amino acids. CDR1 and CDR2 (germline): SEHNR, FQNEAQ (reference sequence). CDR3 protein: CASSSWTGAQLEDTQYF. The CDR3 DNA is TGTGCCAGCAGCTCTTGGACAGGGGCTCAACTAGAGGATACGCAGTATTTT.

The V and J genes are TRBV11-3 and TRBJ2-6, with a weak D call TRBD1 (6 bases). The CDR3 is 16 amino acids. V was clipped by 1 base and J by 2 bases, with 9 bases between them. Germline CDR1 is SGHNT and CDR2 is YENEEA. CDR3 coding DNA: TGTGCCAGCAGCTTAGGAACAGGGCCTGGGGCCAACGTCCTGACTTTC. This codes for CASSLGTGPGANVLTF.

The rearrangement uses TRBV28 and TRBJ2-1; 9 bases map to TRBD2. J gave up 7 bases and V 6 bases, and 10 bases lay outside the gene matches. From germline, CDR1 is MDHEN and CDR2 SYDVKM. CDR3 length: 15 residues. This chain's CDR3 is CASSPGGGAWNEQFF. The CDR3 DNA is TGTGCCAGCAGCCCCGGCGGGGGGGCCTGGAATGAGCAGTTCTTC.

This clone was picked up many times. The CDR3 DNA reads TGTGCCACGTACGGGGACAGGGGGACCTACGAGCAGTACTTC. Its translation: CATYGDRGTYEQYF. The chain combines TRBV10-3 with TRBJ2-7; 11 nucleotides align to TRBD1. V trimming: 10 bases; J trimming: 2 bases; junction bases outside the gene matches: 7. This CDR3 has 14 residues. The germline V gene encodes CDR1 ENHRY and CDR2 SYGVKD.

The chain links TRBV27 to TRBJ2-1, with 11 bases lining up with TRBD2. This CDR3 contains 16 residues. Germline CDR1 is MNHEY and CDR2 is SMNVEV (reference sequence). V trimming: 5 bases; J trimming: 7 bases; junction bases outside the gene matches: 10. CDR3 DNA: TGTGCCAGCAGTCTACTAGCGGGAGCTATGAGGAATGAGCAGTTCTTC. It yields the protein CASSLLAGAMRNEQFF.

The chain links TRBV21-1 to TRBJ2-7; TRBD2 is taken as the D call from the table, unchecked against the DNA. TRBV21-1 is recorded as a pseudogene. CDR3 length: 12 residues. The CDR3 region is CATEGRDYEQYV. As DNA, the CDR3 is TGTGCCACCGAGGGACGGGACTACGAGCAGTACGTC.

The V gene is TRBV28, the J gene TRBJ2-5; D not certain. The germline V and J ends were trimmed by 6 bases and 7 bases, with 9 bases remaining between them. CDR1 and CDR2 from the germline V gene are MDHEN and SYDVKM. The CDR3 has 11 amino acids. The CDR3 loop reads CASSQLGTQYF. The CDR3 DNA sequence: TGTGCCAGCAGCCAGCTCGGGACCCAGTACTTC.

CDR3: CASSLSGTSGTRPRETQYF. The CDR3 DNA reads as TGTGCCAGCAGTTTATCAGGGACTAGCGGGACCCGCCCGAGGGAGACCCAGTACTTC. V usage is TRBV27 and J usage is TRBJ2-5; 13 bases are a match to TRBD2. V shed 0 bases, J shed 5 bases, and the junction held 12 bases outside the gene matches. Germline loops: CDR1 MNHEY, CDR2 SMNVEV (reference sequence). The CDR3 totals 19 residues.

The chain links TRBV19 to TRBJ2-5, with unresolved D. Trimming removed 3 bases from V and 5 bases from J, with 10 bases in between. The CDR3 is 13 residues long. The V gene's germline CDR1 is LNHDA and CDR2 SQIVND (reference sequence). CDR3 sequence (DNA): TGTGCCAGTAGTATCGCGGAGAGGGAGACCCAGTACTTC. Protein product: CASSIAERETQYF.

The rearrangement links TRBV28 to TRBJ1-2; weak D call: TRBD1 (5 bases). Trimming cost V 6 bases and J 3 bases, with 14 bases left between them. The CDR3 contains 14 residues. Germline V gene lookup returns CDR1 MDHEN and CDR2 SYDVKM. The CDR3 coding sequence is TGTGCCAGCAGCTTACGGGACCTGGACTATGGCTACACCTTC. Protein sequence: CASSLRDLDYGYTF.

This clone has more than one count but fewer than ten. The gene calls are TRBV6-6 and TRBJ1-3; TRBD1 is a possible D gene (6 bases). Germline V gives CDR1 MNHNY, CDR2 SVGAGI (reference sequence). The CDR3 is 15 amino acids. Deletions cut 9 bases from V and 4 bases from J, with 19 bases between. Written as DNA, the CDR3 is TGTGCCAGTCTAAAGGGGGGATCCGGGGGAAACACCATATATTTT. It translates to CASLKGGSGGNTIYF.

The chain combines TRBV28 with TRBJ2-1, with 7 bases fitting TRBD2. The germline V gene has CDR1 MDHEN and CDR2 SYDVKM. The trim removed 3 bases at V and 3 bases at J, leaving 5 bases unmatched. This CDR3 comprises 15 residues. The CDR3 DNA reads TGTGCCAGCAGTTTTACGGGACTACTCTACAATGAGCAGTTCTTC. Protein: CASSFTGLLYNEQFF.

This rearrangement joins TRBV28 to TRBJ1-5; D is perhaps TRBD1 (5 bases). The length of the CDR3 is 15 residues. Trimming shortened V by 5 bases and J by 2 bases, and 13 bases separated the two germline ends. The V gene's germline CDR1 is MDHEN and CDR2 SYDVKM. CDR3 in amino acids: CASSAQGKGNQPQHF. The CDR3 DNA reads TGTGCCAGCAGTGCGCAGGGAAAGGGCAATCAGCCCCAGCATTTT.

V and J are TRBV19 and TRBJ2-5; a weak D match, TRBD2 (6 bases). This CDR3 comprises 13 residues. In germline, CDR1 is LNHDA, CDR2 SQIVND (reference sequence). V lost 7 bases, J lost 1 base, and 10 bases lay in between. The CDR3 spells CASNRGTQETQYF. CDR3 coding DNA: TGTGCCAGTAACCGCGGGACCCAAGAGACCCAGTACTTC. Full variable domain (missing parts from reference TRBV19 and TRBJ2-5): DGGITQSPKYLFRKEGQNVTLSCEQNLNHDAMYWYRQDPGQGLRLIYYSQIVNDFQKGDIAEGYSVSREKKESFPLTVTSAQKNPTAFYLCASNRGTQETQYFGPGTRLLVL.

The chain carries TRBV9 and TRBJ1-2; D might be TRBD1 (5 bases). V was pared by 4 bases and J by 6 bases, with 10 bases between. The CDR3 is made up of 12 amino acids. In germline, CDR1 is SGDLS, CDR2 YYNGEE. In DNA, the CDR3 is TGTGCCAGCAGCCAGACGGGGGATGGCTACACCTTC. This translates into CASSQTGDGYTF. Full variable domain (missing parts from reference TRBV9 and TRBJ1-2): DSGVTQTPKHLITATGQRVTLRCSPRSGDLSVYWYQQSLDQGLQFLIQYYNGEERAKGNILERFSAQQFPDLHSELNLSSLELGDSALYFCASSQTGDGYTFGSGTRLTVV.

The V gene is TRBV10-3, the J gene TRBJ2-7; TRBD2 matches at 7 bases. Germline CDR1 and CDR2: ENHRY and SYGVKD. CDR3 length: 15 residues. Trimming at V came to 10 bases and at J to 6 bases, leaving 18 bases not matched to a gene. CDR3 region: CASSPLARDYSEQYF. The CDR3 DNA is TGTGCCAGCAGCCCCCTCGCCAGGGACTATTCCGAGCAGTACTTC.

This sequence joins TRBV5-5 and TRBJ2-7, with D possibly being TRBD1 (5 bases). CDR3 size: 12 residues. Trimming left V 5 bases short and J 2 bases short, with 8 bases between. CDR1 and CDR2 from the germline V gene are SGHKS and YYEKEE (reference sequence). CDR3 loop: CASSEGAYEQYF. CDR3 DNA sequence: TGTGCCAGCAGTGAAGGGGCCTACGAGCAGTACTTC.

A single count supports this clone. V gene TRBV29-1 combines with J gene TRBJ1-1, with 10 bases fitting TRBD1. The CDR3 loop spans 13 amino acids. V gave up 4 bases and J gave up 8 bases; unmatched junction bases: 7. Looked up from germline, CDR1 is SQVTM and CDR2 is ANQGSEA. CDR3 sequence: CSVVVGQGQEAFF. The CDR3, as DNA: TGCAGCGTTGTGGTGGGACAGGGGCAAGAAGCTTTCTTT.

The chain links TRBV30 to TRBJ2-1, with 10 positions matching TRBD2. The germline gives CDR1 GTSNPN, CDR2 SVGIG (reference sequence). V lost 0 bases and J lost 4; bases outside the gene matches: 21. This CDR3 comprises 21 residues. CDR3 protein: CAWSVVLGLAPWSKYYNEQFF. In DNA, the CDR3 is TGTGCCTGGAGTGTAGTGTTGGGACTAGCGCCCTGGTCTAAGTATTACAATGAGCAGTTCTTC.

J is TRBJ2-3 and V is TRBV5-1; the D gene is possibly TRBD2 (5 bases). CDR1 and CDR2 from the germline V gene are SGHRS and YFSETQ. The CDR3 runs to 15 residues. V was pared by 9 bases and J by 3 bases, with 20 bases between. The CDR3 sequence: CATSLDGVATDTQYF. The CDR3 bases are TGCGCCACTTCCTTGGACGGGGTTGCGACAGATACGCAGTATTTT.

This clone was observed a handful of times. The chain couples TRBV14 to TRBJ2-2, with 8 bases matching TRBD2. This CDR3 is 15 amino acids long. V gave up 4 bases and J gave up 4 bases; unmatched junction bases: 5. Germline-derived CDR1 and CDR2 are SGHDN and FVKESK. DNA of the CDR3: TGTGCCAGCAGCCGCAGCGGGAGAATCACCGGGGAGCTGTTTTTT. Encoded protein: CASSRSGRITGELFF.

V usage is TRBV5-5 and J usage is TRBJ2-7; 7 positions agree with TRBD1. The CDR3 extends over 14 amino acids. The germline gives CDR1 SGHKS, CDR2 YYEKEE (reference sequence). V dropped 2 bases and J dropped 3; count of bases not matched to a gene: 5. The CDR3: CASSFHYRGYEQYV. The CDR3 DNA sequence: TGTGCCAGCAGCTTTCATTACAGGGGCTACGAGCAGTACGTC.